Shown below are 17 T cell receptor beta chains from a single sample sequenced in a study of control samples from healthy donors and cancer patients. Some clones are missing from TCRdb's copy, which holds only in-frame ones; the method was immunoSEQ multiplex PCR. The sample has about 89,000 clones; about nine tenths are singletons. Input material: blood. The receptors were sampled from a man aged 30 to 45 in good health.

The CDR3 reads CASSLVRTGIQETQYF. The CDR3 DNA reads TGCGCCAGCAGCTTGGTGAGGACAGGCATTCAAGAGACCCAGTACTTC. The V call is TRBV5-1, the J call TRBJ2-5; 7 bases match TRBD1. Germline V lookup: CDR1 SGHRS, CDR2 YFSETQ. The CDR3 is made up of 16 amino acids. Trimming at V came to 0 bases and at J to 2 bases, leaving 7 bases not matched to a gene.

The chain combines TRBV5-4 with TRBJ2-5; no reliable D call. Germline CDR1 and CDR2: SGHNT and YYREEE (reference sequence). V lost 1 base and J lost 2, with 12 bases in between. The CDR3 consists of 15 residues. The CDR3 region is CASSLMVGGQETQYF. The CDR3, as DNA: TGTGCCAGCAGCTTGATGGTGGGCGGACAAGAGACCCAGTACTTC.

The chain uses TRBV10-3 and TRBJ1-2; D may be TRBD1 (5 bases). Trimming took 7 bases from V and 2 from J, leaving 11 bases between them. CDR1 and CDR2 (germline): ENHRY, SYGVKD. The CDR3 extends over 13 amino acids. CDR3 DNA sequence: TGTGCCATCAAGGTTCAGGGAAACTATGGCTACACCTTC. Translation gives CAIKVQGNYGYTF.

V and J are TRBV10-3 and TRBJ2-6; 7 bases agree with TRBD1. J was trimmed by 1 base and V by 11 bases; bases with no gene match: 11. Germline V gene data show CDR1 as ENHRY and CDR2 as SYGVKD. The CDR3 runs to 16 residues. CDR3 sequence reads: CASRLGQSSGANVLTF. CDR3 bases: TGTGCCTCCCGCCTGGGACAGAGTTCTGGGGCCAACGTCCTGACTTTC.

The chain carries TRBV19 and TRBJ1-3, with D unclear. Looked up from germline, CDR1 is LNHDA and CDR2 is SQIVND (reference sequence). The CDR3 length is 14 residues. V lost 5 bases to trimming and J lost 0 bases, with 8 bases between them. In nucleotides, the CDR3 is TGTGCCAGTAGTTGGGAGAGCTCTGGAAACACCATATATTTT. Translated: CASSWESSGNTIYF.

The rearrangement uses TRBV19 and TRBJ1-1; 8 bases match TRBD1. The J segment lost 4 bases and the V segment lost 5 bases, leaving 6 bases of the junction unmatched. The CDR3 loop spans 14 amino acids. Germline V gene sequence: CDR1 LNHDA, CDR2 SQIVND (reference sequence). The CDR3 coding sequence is TGTGCCAGTAGTGCAGGGGGCGTTGGCACTGAAGCTTTCTTT. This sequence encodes CASSAGGVGTEAFF.

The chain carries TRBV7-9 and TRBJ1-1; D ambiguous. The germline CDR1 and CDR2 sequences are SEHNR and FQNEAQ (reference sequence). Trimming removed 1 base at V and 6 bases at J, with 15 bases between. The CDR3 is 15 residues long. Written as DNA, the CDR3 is TGTGCCAGCAGCTTAGGGTTCTCCAGCGACGCTGAAGCTTTCTTT. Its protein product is CASSLGFSSDAEAFF.

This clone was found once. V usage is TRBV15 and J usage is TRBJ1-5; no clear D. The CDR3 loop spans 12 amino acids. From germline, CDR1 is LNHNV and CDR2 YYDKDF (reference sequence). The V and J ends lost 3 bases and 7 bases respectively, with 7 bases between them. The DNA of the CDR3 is TGTGCCACCAGCAGGAGTTTCCAGCCCCAGCATTTT. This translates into CATSRSFQPQHF.

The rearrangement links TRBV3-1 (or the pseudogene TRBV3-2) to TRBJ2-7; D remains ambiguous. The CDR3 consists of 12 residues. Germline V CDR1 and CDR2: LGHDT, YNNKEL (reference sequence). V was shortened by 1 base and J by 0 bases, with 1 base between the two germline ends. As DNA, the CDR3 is TGTGCCAGCAGCCAAGCCTCCTACGAGCAGTACTTC. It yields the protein CASSQASYEQYF.

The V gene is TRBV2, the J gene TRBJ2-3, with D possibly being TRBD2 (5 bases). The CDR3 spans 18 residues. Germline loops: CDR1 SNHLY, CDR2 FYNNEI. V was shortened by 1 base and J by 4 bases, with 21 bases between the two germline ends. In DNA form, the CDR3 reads TGTGCCAGCAGTGAAGAGTCGGGAACCTATTACAGAGCAGATACGCAGTATTTT. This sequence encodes CASSEESGTYYRADTQYF.

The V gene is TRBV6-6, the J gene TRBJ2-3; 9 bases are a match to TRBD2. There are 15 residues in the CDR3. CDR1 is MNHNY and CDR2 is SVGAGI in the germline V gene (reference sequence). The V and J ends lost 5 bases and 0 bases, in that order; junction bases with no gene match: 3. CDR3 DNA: TGTGCCAGCAGTCTTAGCGGGAGAAGCACAGATACGCAGTATTTT. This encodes CASSLSGRSTDTQYF.

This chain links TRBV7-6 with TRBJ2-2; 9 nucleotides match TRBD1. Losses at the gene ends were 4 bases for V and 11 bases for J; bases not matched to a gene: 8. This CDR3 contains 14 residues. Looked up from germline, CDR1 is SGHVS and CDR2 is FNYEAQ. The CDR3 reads CASSSTRDRDELFF. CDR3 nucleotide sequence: TGTGCCAGCAGCTCTACTAGGGACAGGGACGAGCTGTTTTTT.

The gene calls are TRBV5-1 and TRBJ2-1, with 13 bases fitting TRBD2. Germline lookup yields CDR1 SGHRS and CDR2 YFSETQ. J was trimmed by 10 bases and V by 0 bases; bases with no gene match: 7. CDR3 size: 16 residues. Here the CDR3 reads CASSLDTSGGAGEQFF. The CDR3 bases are TGCGCCAGCAGCTTGGATACTAGCGGGGGGGCAGGAGAGCAGTTCTTC.

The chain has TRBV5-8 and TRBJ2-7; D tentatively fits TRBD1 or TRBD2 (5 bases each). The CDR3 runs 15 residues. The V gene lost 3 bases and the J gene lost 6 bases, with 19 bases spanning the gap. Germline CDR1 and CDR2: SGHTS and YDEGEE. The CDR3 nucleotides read TGTGCCAGCAGCTCGTTCACCGGGGTGAGGGGCGAGCAGTACTTC. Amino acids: CASSSFTGVRGEQYF.

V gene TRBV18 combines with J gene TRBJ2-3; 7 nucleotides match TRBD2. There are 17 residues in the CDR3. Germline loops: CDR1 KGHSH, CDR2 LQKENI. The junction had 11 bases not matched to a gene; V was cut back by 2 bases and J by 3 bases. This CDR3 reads CASSPFAGVGETDTQYF. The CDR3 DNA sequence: TGTGCCAGCTCACCATTCGCGGGGGTAGGTGAGACAGATACGCAGTATTTT.

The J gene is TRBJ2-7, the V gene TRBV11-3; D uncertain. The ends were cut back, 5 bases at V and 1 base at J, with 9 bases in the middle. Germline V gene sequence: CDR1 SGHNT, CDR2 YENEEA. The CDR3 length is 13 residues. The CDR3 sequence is CASSLAPSYEQYF. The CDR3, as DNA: TGTGCCAGCAGCCTCGCCCCTTCCTACGAGCAGTACTTC.

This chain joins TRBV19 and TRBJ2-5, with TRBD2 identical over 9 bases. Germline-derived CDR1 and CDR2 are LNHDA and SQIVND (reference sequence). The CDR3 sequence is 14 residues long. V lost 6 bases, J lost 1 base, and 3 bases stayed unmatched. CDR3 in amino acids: CASSQRGAQETQYF. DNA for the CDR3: TGTGCCAGTAGCCAGCGGGGGGCCCAAGAGACCCAGTACTTC.